This T cell receptor (beta chain) was documented in a study of early T cells in non-severe SARS-CoV-2 infection. Study context: Sequencing input comprised bulk RNA from unsorted whole blood; chain pairing was not available. Study findings and constraints: Using VDJdb, the matching emphasized anti-spike CD8 responses while missing private and CD4 specificities.

This clonotype was picked up a small number of times. The antigen is not known. Unique molecular identifiers were added to individual cDNA molecules. TCRdb independently ran MiXCR on the 5' RACE reads; one entry per CDR3 protein. Among approximately 34,000 distinct CDR3 sequences listed, about 7.4% were seen once. Germline V lookup: CDR1 MNHEY, CDR2 SMNVEV (reference sequence). This CDR3 comprises 15 residues. The junction had 7 bases not matched to a gene; V was cut back by 5 bases and J by 4 bases. The chain has TRBV27 and TRBJ2-3; 9 bases line up with TRBD2. The specimen comprised whole blood, sampled at baseline. The receptor comes from an adult who was a healthcare worker with PCR-confirmed SARS-CoV-2 infection or an uninfected control (not recorded which). CDR3 sequence: CASSLSGGGSDTQYF. The CDR3 DNA follows: TGTGCCAGCAGTCTTAGCGGGGGCGGGTCAGATACGCAGTATTTT.